Sequencing of this T cell receptor beta chain was carried out in a study of blood T cell repertoires in COVID-19. Study at large: Researchers got acute and convalescent COVID-19 samples from the United States, Italy and Spain.

This CDR3 is 14 amino acids long. Germline CDR1 is SNHLY and CDR2 is FYNNEI. V shed 3 bases, J shed 2 bases, and the junction held 1 base outside the gene matches. In the authors' workflow: Reference gene primer amplification gave estimated nucleated cell counts. The method was immunoSEQ multiplex PCR; TCRdb's version includes in-frame clones alone and lacks a portion of them. The V and J calls and the clone size are those of that table, but D and trimming were determined from the DNA. The repertoire includes about 240,000 clones, about four fifths of them detected once, and about 9.5% sits in the top ten. In this sample, this clone turned up a few times.

The sample taken for sequencing was peripheral blood. J is TRBJ1-3 and V is TRBV2; 7 bases are shared with TRBD1. The source of this sequence is a woman aged 80 or older with acute or convalescent COVID-19. CDR3 nucleotides: TGTGCCAGCAGTGAGGGACAGACTGGAAACACCATATATTTT. Protein sequence: CASSEGQTGNTIYF.